The 18 T cell receptor beta chains below all came from one sample that was sequenced in a study of siplizumab effects on memory and regulatory T cells. The repertoire was sequenced with immunoSEQ multiplex PCR; TCRdb's copy has only in-frame clones and lacks some. The sample has some 120,000 clones; approximately 94% are singletons. Material for sequencing was non-Treg CD4+ T cells sorted from blood. Receptors were obtained from a human donor in good health.

This clone was counted once. This chain joins TRBV5-1 and TRBJ2-2; D gene unclear. Germline V gives CDR1 SGHRS, CDR2 YFSETQ. The CDR3 has 13 amino acids. Trimming removed 0 bases at V and 3 bases at J, with 3 bases between. CDR3 protein: CASSLADTGELFF. The CDR3 coding sequence is TGCGCCAGCAGCTTGGCTGACACCGGGGAGCTGTTTTTT. The variable domain in full, with the rest retrieved from reference TRBV5-1 and TRBJ2-2, is KAGVTQTPRYLIKTRGQQVTLSCSPISGHRSVSWYQQTPGQGLQFLFEYFSETQRNKGNFPGRFSGRQFSNSRSEMNVSTLELGDSALYLCASSLADTGELFFGEGSRLTVL.

This rearrangement joins TRBV19 to TRBJ1-4; D not resolved. The germline CDR1 and CDR2 sequences are LNHDA and SQIVND (reference sequence). This CDR3 is built from 14 residues. The V end lost 1 base, the J end lost 6 bases, and 9 bases lay between the germline ends. CDR3 sequence reads: CASSIGPRDEKLFF. The CDR3 DNA sequence: TGTGCCAGTAGTATAGGTCCGCGGGATGAAAAACTGTTTTTT.

This clone has just a few counts. This rearrangement joins TRBV23-1 to TRBJ1-5; 8 bases fit TRBD1. TRBV23-1 carries the ORF label, with uncertain function. Trimming removed 10 bases from V and 7 bases from J; junction bases left unmatched: 12. The CDR3 totals 14 residues. The CDR3 region has the DNA TGCGCCAACTCGGACAGGGCACGAAGCCAGCCCCAGCATTTT. It yields the protein CANSDRARSQPQHF.

The CDR3 protein is CASSLTGTTEAFF. The CDR3 DNA reads as TGTGCCAGCAGCTTGACAGGGACCACTGAAGCTTTCTTT. The rearrangement joins TRBV11-2 to TRBJ1-1; TRBD1 matches 7 bases. From germline, CDR1 is SGHAT and CDR2 FQNNGV. V dropped 3 bases and J dropped 4; count of bases not matched to a gene: 2. This CDR3 has 13 amino acids.

The chain combines TRBV10-3 with TRBJ2-3; perhaps TRBD2 as D (6 bases). Germline CDR1 ENHRY, CDR2 SYGVKD. The CDR3 totals 13 residues. Trimming cost V 7 bases and J 2 bases, with 10 bases left between them. CDR3 nucleotide sequence: TGTGCCATCAAGGTAGCGGCCACAGATACGCAGTATTTT. It encodes CAIKVAATDTQYF.

This clone was found once. This sequence joins TRBV5-1 and TRBJ1-1; no definite D call. Trimming shortened V by 2 bases and J by 0 bases, and 11 bases separated the two germline ends. Germline CDR1 is SGHRS and CDR2 is YFSETQ. CDR3 length equals 15 residues. CDR3 loop: CASSFPGSVNTEAFF. CDR3 coding DNA: TGCGCCAGCAGCTTCCCTGGGTCAGTGAACACTGAAGCTTTCTTT.

This clone was counted a single time. The CDR3 DNA reads TGTGCCGGAAGATCGGGACAAAGCACAGATACGCAGTATTTT. Its protein product is CAGRSGQSTDTQYF. This chain connects TRBV2 to TRBJ2-3, with TRBD1 as a possible D gene (6 bases). V was clipped by 11 bases and J by 0 bases, with 15 bases between them. This CDR3 contains 14 residues. Germline assignment: CDR1 SNHLY and CDR2 FYNNEI.

The chain's CDR3 is CASSLSILRRLATEAFF. The CDR3 bases are TGTGCCAGCAGCTTATCCATCCTCCGGAGGCTTGCCACTGAAGCTTTCTTT. The gene calls are TRBV11-2 and TRBJ1-1; D call uncertain. Germline lookup yields CDR1 SGHAT and CDR2 FQNNGV. Trimming took 2 bases from V and 4 from J, leaving 20 bases between them. The CDR3 loop spans 17 amino acids.

This rearrangement joins TRBV28 to TRBJ2-1, with 7 bases fitting TRBD1. V lost 3 bases, J lost 4 bases, and 6 bases stayed unmatched. Germline V gene data show CDR1 as MDHEN and CDR2 as SYDVKM. The CDR3 length is 15 residues. This chain's CDR3 is CASSFDRATYNEQFF. The CDR3, as DNA: TGTGCCAGCAGTTTTGACAGGGCCACTTACAATGAGCAGTTCTTC.

This clone was seen only once. This CDR3 is CATTSGGLGQPQHF. In DNA, the CDR3 is TGTGCCACCACCTCCGGGGGTCTGGGTCAGCCCCAGCATTTT. V and J are TRBV6-1 and TRBJ1-5, with D maybe TRBD1 (5 bases). The germline gives CDR1 MNHNS, CDR2 SASEGT. Trimming removed 10 bases from V and 6 bases from J, with 19 bases in between. This CDR3 contains 14 residues.

This rearrangement joins TRBV11-2 to TRBJ2-5; 9 bases are a match to TRBD1. Germline V gene lookup returns CDR1 SGHAT and CDR2 FQNNGV. The CDR3 is 15 residues long. J gave up 2 bases and V 4 bases, and 5 bases lay outside the gene matches. CDR3 coding DNA: TGTGCCAGCAGCTCGTTCGGGACAGGGCAAGAGACCCAGTACTTC. Translating gives CASSSFGTGQETQYF.

The genes are TRBV30 and TRBJ2-7; D might be TRBD1 or TRBD2, each matching 6 bases. In germline, CDR1 is GTSNPN, CDR2 SVGIG (reference sequence). The CDR3 totals 13 residues. V was trimmed by 4 bases and J by 5 bases, leaving 15 bases between them. The CDR3 sequence is CAWTRGGPDEQYF. The CDR3 nucleotides read TGTGCCTGGACTAGAGGGGGGCCGGACGAGCAGTACTTC.

The chain combines TRBV11-2 with TRBJ1-1; no firm D call. V gave up 1 base and J gave up 1 base, with 4 bases separating them. This CDR3 spans 13 amino acids. CDR1 and CDR2 from the germline V gene are SGHAT and FQNNGV. In DNA, the CDR3 is TGTGCCAGCAGCTTAGTGAGGAACACTGAAGCTTTCTTT. Its protein product is CASSLVRNTEAFF.

This rearrangement joins TRBV11-1 to TRBJ2-7; either TRBD1 or TRBD2 may supply D (5 bases each). This CDR3 is 16 amino acids long. The V end was cut by 0 bases, the J end by 2 bases, with 14 bases between. Germline CDR1 reads SGHAT; CDR2 reads FQDESV (reference sequence). CDR3 region: CASSLANQGPTYEQYF. The CDR3 region has the DNA TGTGCCAGCAGCTTAGCCAACCAGGGACCTACCTACGAGCAGTACTTC.

The chain employs TRBV11-2 and TRBJ2-5, with TRBD2 identical over 9 bases. The CDR3 consists of 17 residues. Per the germline V gene, CDR1 is SGHAT and CDR2 is FQNNGV. J gave up 4 bases and V 4 bases, and 13 bases lay outside the gene matches. In DNA, the CDR3 is TGTGCCAGCAGCTCCACGAAGGGGACTAGCTACCGAGAGACCCAGTACTTC. Residues: CASSSTKGTSYRETQYF.

This clone was detected only once. V is TRBV18 and J is TRBJ2-7; 13 nucleotides line up with TRBD2. V gave up 1 base and J gave up 7 bases; unmatched junction bases: 4. CDR1 is KGHSH, CDR2 LQKENI, per germline. The CDR3 extends over 15 amino acids. This CDR3 is CASSPRGLAGEEQYF. The CDR3 DNA is TGTGCCAGCTCACCACGAGGACTAGCGGGAGAGGAGCAGTACTTC.

The chain couples TRBV7-8 to TRBJ1-6, with D uncertain. The V end was cut by 5 bases, the J end by 9 bases, with 8 bases between. The CDR3 runs to 12 residues. Looked up from germline, CDR1 is SGHVS and CDR2 is FQNEAQ. CDR3 sequence (DNA): TGTGCCAGCAGCCCTTTAGGTTCACCCCTCCACTTT. It specifies CASSPLGSPLHF.

This chain uses TRBV5-4 with TRBJ2-5; a weak D match, TRBD2 (6 bases). The V gene lost 4 bases and the J gene lost 3 bases, with 16 bases spanning the gap. This CDR3 has 15 amino acids. Germline loops: CDR1 SGHNT, CDR2 YYREEE (reference sequence). CDR3 loop: CASSRGLGGEETQYF. The CDR3 DNA sequence: TGTGCCAGCAGCAGGGGACTCGGAGGGGAAGAGACCCAGTACTTC.